This is a list of T cell receptor beta chains from one sample in a study of CD8+ T cells in alopecia areata. The method was immunoSEQ multiplex PCR; TCRdb's version includes in-frame clones alone and lacks a portion of them. This table has 170,000 or so clones, around 63% appearing once. The starting material was CD4+ T cells sorted from blood, obtained at week 0. The receptors were gathered from a human donor with alopecia areata. The CDR3 runs from the conserved cysteine through the conserved F or W. The order of the fields is CDR3 protein, V gene.

CASSPPNDEAFF	TRBV18
CASSVMDRAMQPQHF	TRBV6-1
CASSSGSRNTGELFF	TRBV2
CASSFTRGTDTQYF	TRBV7-2
CASSVDTYNEQFF	TRBV5-1
CAFGGGDNQPQHF	TRBV30
CSARDFGF	TRBV20-1
CASSHPGASSYGYTF	TRBV4-3
CASSPDSLRGEQYF	TRBV7-2
CASSELQGAFEKLFF	TRBV25-1
CASCPLPLSGANVLTF	TRBV2
CASTDRLNTEAFF	TRBV12-5
CSVEVGRLGEQYF	TRBV29-1
CATGLGLPTDTQYF	TRBV27
CASSSRATARYGYTF	TRBV7-6
CASRGTSDYNEQFF	TRBV6-1
CASRGQSYEQYF	TRBV28
CSVAPMGYGYTF	TRBV29-1
CASSLGPGNGYTF	TRBV7-2
CSVGSTGTEKLFF	TRBV29-1
CASSQDFAGANVLTF	TRBV4-3
CASSVSGVFDEKLFF	TRBV25-1
CASSQEAPAQRSPADEQFF	TRBV4-3
CASSFFSGQLNSPLHF	TRBV28
CASSQGQSTNEKLFF	TRBV4-3
CSAEGQENTEAFF	TRBV29-1
CATSRDYGTSGGVWEQYF	TRBV15
CASSFPRTSGGYTGELFF	TRBV7-8
CASSLLRPIQETQYF	TRBV5-6
CSVFDPDGYTF	TRBV29-1
CSVALGPYEQYF	TRBV29-1
CSVASGRSNQPQHF	TRBV29-1
CSVEFAVYGYTF	TRBV29-1
CGTGTNTEAFF	TRBV29-1
CASSKARTGNPADTQYF	TRBV21-1
CASSLPSSYEQYF	TRBV11-3
CASSRDTEAFF	TRBV6-5
CATSRDGGQRAFF	TRBV15
CSVEFSYNDMEQFF	TRBV29-1
CSVEDRGQPQHF	TRBV29-1
CASSEMAAQNTEAFF	TRBV6-1
CASSQSLQQGAAEKLFF	TRBV4-1
CAWSVLNTEAFF	TRBV30
CASSFFQGLRNEQFF	TRBV27
CASGLSRLGDTQYF	TRBV12-5
CASQKMGFHGTEAFF	TRBV19
CATSRSNEKLFF	TRBV15
CASSLGVLAADTQYF	TRBV11-2
CASSLAHPNEQYF	TRBV5-1
CASSPGHSNTGELFF	TRBV5-1
CASSSTGPDTQYF	TRBV4-3
CASSNLRQAGTDTQYF	TRBV6-5
CSVTGFRGGHNEQFF	TRBV29-1
CSVGAEGGPSYEQYF	TRBV29-1
CASSLVGIGGHSPLHF	TRBV27
CASSQSRADTEAFF	TRBV4-2